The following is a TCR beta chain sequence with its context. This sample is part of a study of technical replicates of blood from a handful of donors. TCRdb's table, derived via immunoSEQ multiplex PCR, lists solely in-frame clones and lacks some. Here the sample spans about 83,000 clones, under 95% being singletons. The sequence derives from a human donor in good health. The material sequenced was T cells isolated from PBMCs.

CDR3 residues: CASSLSGSGSYEQYF. The CDR3 coding sequence is TGTGCCAGCAGCTTGAGCGGTAGCGGGTCCTACGAGCAGTACTTC. The chain recombines TRBV5-4 with TRBJ2-7, with 7 bases identical to TRBD2. CDR1 is SGHNT and CDR2 is YYREEE in the germline V gene (reference sequence). Trimming took 1 base from V and 1 from J; bases not matched to a gene: 5. The CDR3 sequence is 15 residues long.